What follows are 2 T cell receptor beta chains derived from one specimen sequenced in a study of metastatic and nonmetastatic thyroid tumors. TCRdb re-analyzed the PCR reads through MiXCR. The table includes tens of thousands of clones, about a sixth detected once. Ahead of thyroid surgery, no patient had received treatment of any kind. Material for sequencing was blood. These receptors all stem from a female donor with papillary thyroid cancer or a benign thyroid nodule (not recorded which). Some clones in this sample may be carry-over from other donors' samples.

Many counts were recorded for this clone. V is TRBV11-2 and J is TRBJ1-4; tentatively, D is TRBD1 (5 bases). Looked up from germline, CDR1 is SGHAT and CDR2 is FQNNGV. Trimming pared 4 bases from V and 10 bases from J, leaving 13 bases between. CDR3 size: 13 residues. The CDR3 protein is CASSSVGQAKLFF. CDR3 DNA sequence: TGTGCCAGCAGCTCGGTGGGGCAGGCAAAACTGTTTTTT.

This clone has at least ten counts. This chain connects TRBV2 to TRBJ1-6; 7 bases line up with TRBD1. This CDR3 has 15 amino acids. Germline V CDR1 and CDR2: SNHLY, FYNNEI. V shed 6 bases and J 3 bases; nucleotides not matched to a gene: 5. In DNA, the CDR3 is TGTGCCAGCAGGTTGGACAGGAGCTATAATTCACCCCTCCACTTT. Protein product: CASRLDRSYNSPLHF.